One and the same sample provided the 7 T cell receptor beta chains below, sequenced in a study of T-cell reconstitution after alpha-beta-depleted transplantation in children. For TCRbeta, the library was prepared with unique molecular identifiers. TCRdb reprocessed the PCR reads via MiXCR and lists one record per CDR3 protein. The sample yields 500,000 to 600,000 distinct CDR3 sequences, around a third seen once. Sequences were derived from PBMCs from the stem cell graft donor, sampled from the stem cell graft. The receptors here all came from a human donor who donated a stem cell graft to a child with aplastic anemia.

The chain combines TRBV12-3 or TRBV12-4 with TRBJ2-7; tentative D call: TRBD1 (6 bases). The V end lost 3 bases, the J end lost 0 bases, and 15 bases lay between the germline ends. This CDR3 has 16 residues. The CDR3 region has the DNA TGTGCCAGCAGTTTCAGGCCCACGGACAGCTCCTACGAGCAGTACTTC. As protein: CASSFRPTDSSYEQYF.

The rearrangement links TRBV12-3 or TRBV12-4 to TRBJ2-2, with a weak D call TRBD2 (6 bases). The CDR3 contains 14 residues. Trimming left V 4 bases short and J 7 bases short, with 13 bases between. CDR3 loop: CASSSPRGYGELFF. Here the CDR3 DNA reads TGTGCCAGCAGTTCCCCGCGGGGATACGGGGAGCTGTTTTTT.

V is TRBV6-2 or TRBV6-3 and J is TRBJ2-7, with 11 bases matching TRBD1. The germline gives CDR1 MNHEY, CDR2 SVGEGT. The trim removed 5 bases at V and 0 bases at J, leaving 3 bases unmatched. This CDR3 has 15 amino acids. CDR3 nucleotide sequence: TGTGCCAGCAGTGGGACAGGGGGTACCTCCTACGAGCAGTACGTC. As protein: CASSGTGGTSYEQYV.

This chain joins TRBV12-3 or TRBV12-4 and TRBJ2-3; TRBD2 agrees at 9 bases. V shed 6 bases, J shed 3 bases, and the junction held 4 bases outside the gene matches. This CDR3 comprises 14 residues. The CDR3 nucleotides are TGTGCCAGCAGGAACCTAGCGGGAACAGATACGCAGTATTTT. Translation: CASRNLAGTDTQYF.

V usage is TRBV20-1 and J usage is TRBJ2-7; 7 nucleotides align to TRBD2. Germline values: CDR1 DFQATT, CDR2 SNEGSKA (reference sequence). V trimming: 6 bases; J trimming: 2 bases; junction bases outside the gene matches: 10. CDR3 length: 14 residues. Here the CDR3 reads CSAHRLAITYEQYF. The CDR3 bases are TGCAGTGCCCATCGACTAGCCATTACCTACGAGCAGTACTTC.

This sequence joins TRBV12-3 or TRBV12-4 and TRBJ1-2; the D gene is possibly TRBD1 (5 bases). V was pared by 5 bases and J by 1 base, with 8 bases between. This CDR3 spans 13 amino acids. The DNA of the CDR3 is TGTGCCAGCAGTGCGACAGTTAACTATGGCTACACCTTC. Protein sequence: CASSATVNYGYTF.

This clonotype has only a few counts. The rearrangement links TRBV29-1 to TRBJ2-1; weak D call: TRBD2 (6 bases). This CDR3 region has 14 residues. Looked up from germline, CDR1 is SQVTM and CDR2 is ANQGSEA. Between the trimmed V and J ends, which lost 4 bases and 4 bases, there was a span of 14 bases. The CDR3 is CSVGVAGGYNEQFF. CDR3 in DNA: TGCAGCGTTGGTGTCGCAGGAGGGTACAATGAGCAGTTCTTC.